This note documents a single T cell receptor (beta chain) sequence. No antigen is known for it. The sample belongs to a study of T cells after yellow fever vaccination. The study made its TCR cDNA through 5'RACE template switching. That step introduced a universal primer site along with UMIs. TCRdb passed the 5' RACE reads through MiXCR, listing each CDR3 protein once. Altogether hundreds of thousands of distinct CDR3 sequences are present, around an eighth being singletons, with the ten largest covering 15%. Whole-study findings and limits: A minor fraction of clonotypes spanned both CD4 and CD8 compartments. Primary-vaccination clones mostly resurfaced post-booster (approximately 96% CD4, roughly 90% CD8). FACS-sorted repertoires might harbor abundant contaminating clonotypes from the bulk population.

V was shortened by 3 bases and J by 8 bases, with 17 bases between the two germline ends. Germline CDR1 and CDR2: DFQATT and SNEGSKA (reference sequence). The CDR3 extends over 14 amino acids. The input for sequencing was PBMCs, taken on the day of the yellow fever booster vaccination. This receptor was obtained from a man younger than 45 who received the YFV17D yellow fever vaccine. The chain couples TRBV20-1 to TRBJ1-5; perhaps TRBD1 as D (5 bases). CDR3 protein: CSARTAGRYKPQHF. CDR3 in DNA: TGCAGTGCTAGGACGGCAGGGAGGTATAAGCCCCAGCATTTT.